The source of this T cell receptor beta chain is a study of CD8 T cells in Susac syndrome. Study observations and caveats: As the study acknowledged, the number of individuals in its TCR sequencing and HLA analysis was relatively small.

Details on this clonotype: Its target is unknown.

CDR3 length: 17 residues. The V segment lost 3 bases and the J segment 8 bases; nucleotides outside the gene matches: 15. Per the germline V gene, CDR1 is MDHEN and CDR2 is SYDVKM. With random hexamers, roughly 0.45 to 1 ug RNA was reverse transcribed. Amplification of TCR beta CDR3 across 54 Vbeta and 13 Jbeta was performed with immunoSEQ multiplex PCR. TCRdb analysed the immunoSEQ multiplex PCR reads with MiXCR anew, one entry per CDR3 protein. The table lists about 300,000 distinct CDR3 sequences, approximately 91% of them singletons. The receptor's source is a human donor with multiple sclerosis. V usage is TRBV28 and J usage is TRBJ1-2, with 10 positions matching TRBD1. The specimen sequenced was CD8+ T cells from PBMCs. The CDR3: CASSFHGPRDRGFGYTF. The CDR3 DNA sequence: TGTGCCAGCAGTTTTCACGGGCCGCGGGACAGGGGATTCGGCTACACCTTC.